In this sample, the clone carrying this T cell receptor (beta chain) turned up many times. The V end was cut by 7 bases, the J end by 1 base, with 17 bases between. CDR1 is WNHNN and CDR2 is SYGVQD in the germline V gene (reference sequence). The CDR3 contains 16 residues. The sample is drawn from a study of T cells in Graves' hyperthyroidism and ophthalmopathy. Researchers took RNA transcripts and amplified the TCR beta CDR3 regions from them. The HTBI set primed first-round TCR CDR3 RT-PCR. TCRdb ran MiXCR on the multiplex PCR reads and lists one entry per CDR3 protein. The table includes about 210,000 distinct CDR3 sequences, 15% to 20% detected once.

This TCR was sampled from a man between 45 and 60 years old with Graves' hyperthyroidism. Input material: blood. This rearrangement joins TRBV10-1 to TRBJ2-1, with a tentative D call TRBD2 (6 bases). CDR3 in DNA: TGCGCCAGCACGGGGGTCGGCGAGCGGTCCTACAATGAGCAGTTCTTC. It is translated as CASTGVGERSYNEQFF.